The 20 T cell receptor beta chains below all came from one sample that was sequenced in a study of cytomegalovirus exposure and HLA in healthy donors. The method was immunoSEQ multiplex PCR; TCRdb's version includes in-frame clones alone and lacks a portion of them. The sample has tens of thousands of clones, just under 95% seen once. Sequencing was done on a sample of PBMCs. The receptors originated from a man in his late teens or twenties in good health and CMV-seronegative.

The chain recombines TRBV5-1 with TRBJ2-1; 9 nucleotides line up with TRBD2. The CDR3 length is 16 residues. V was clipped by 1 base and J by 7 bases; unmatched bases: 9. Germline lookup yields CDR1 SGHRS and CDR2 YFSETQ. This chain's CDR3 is CASSLSSGTSWNEQFF. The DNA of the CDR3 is TGCGCCAGCAGCTTGTCATCTGGGACTAGCTGGAATGAGCAGTTCTTC.

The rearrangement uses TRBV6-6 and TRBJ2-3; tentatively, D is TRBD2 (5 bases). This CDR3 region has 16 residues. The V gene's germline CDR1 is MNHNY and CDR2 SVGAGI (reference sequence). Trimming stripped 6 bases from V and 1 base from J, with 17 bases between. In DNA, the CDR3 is TGTGCCAGCAGCCAACCCCCGGGAAGGCGCACAGATACGCAGTATTTT. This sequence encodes CASSQPPGRRTDTQYF.

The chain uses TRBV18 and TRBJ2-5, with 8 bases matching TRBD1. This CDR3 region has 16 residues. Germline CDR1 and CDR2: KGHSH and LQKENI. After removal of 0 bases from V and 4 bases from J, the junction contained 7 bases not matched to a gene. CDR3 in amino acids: CASSPPTGRGLETQYF. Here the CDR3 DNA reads TGTGCCAGCTCACCACCAACGGGCAGGGGGCTAGAGACCCAGTACTTC.

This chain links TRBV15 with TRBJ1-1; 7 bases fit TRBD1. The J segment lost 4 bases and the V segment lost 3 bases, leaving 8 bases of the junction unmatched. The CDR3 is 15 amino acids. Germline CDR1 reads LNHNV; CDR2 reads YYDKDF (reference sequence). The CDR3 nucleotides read TGTGCCACCAGCAGCCATAGGGGGCAGGGCACTGAAGCTTTCTTT. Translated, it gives CATSSHRGQGTEAFF. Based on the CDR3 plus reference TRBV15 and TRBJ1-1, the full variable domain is DAMVIQNPRYQVTQFGKPVTLSCSQTLNHNVMYWYQQKSSQAPKLLFHYYDKDFNNEADTPDNFQSRRPNTSFCFLDIRSPGLGDTAMYLCATSSHRGQGTEAFFGQGTRLTVV.

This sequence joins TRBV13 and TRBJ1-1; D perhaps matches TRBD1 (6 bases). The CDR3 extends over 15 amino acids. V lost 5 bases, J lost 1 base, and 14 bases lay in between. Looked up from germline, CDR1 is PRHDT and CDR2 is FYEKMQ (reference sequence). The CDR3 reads CASSLAGTPNTEAFF. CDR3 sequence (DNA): TGTGCCAGCAGCCTAGCAGGGACACCGAACACTGAAGCTTTCTTT.

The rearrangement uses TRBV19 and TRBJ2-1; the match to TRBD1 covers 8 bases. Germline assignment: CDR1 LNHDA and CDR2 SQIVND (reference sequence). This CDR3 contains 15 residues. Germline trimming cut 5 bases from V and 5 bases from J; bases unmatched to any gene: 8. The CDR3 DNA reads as TGTGCCAGTAGTCACGACCGGGACAGGCACAATGAGCAGTTCTTC. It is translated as CASSHDRDRHNEQFF.

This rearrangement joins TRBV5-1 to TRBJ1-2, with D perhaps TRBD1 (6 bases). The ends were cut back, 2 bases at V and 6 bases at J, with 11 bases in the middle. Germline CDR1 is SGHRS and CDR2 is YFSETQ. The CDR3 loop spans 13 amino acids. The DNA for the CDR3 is TGCGCCAGCAGCTTCGGGGGGCAGGATGGCTACACCTTC. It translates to CASSFGGQDGYTF.

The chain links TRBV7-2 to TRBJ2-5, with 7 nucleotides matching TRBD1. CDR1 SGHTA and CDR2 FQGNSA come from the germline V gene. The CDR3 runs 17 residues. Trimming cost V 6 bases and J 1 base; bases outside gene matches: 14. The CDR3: CASSTLPGQTIQETQYF. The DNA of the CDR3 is TGTGCCAGCAGTACTCTGCCGGGACAGACTATCCAAGAGACCCAGTACTTC. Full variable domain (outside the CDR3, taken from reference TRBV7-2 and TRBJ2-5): GAGVSQSPSNKVTEKGKDVELRCDPISGHTALYWYRQSLGQGLEFLIYFQGNSAPDKSGLPSDRFSAERTGGSVSTLTIQRTQQEDSAVYLCASSTLPGQTIQETQYFGPGTRLLVL.

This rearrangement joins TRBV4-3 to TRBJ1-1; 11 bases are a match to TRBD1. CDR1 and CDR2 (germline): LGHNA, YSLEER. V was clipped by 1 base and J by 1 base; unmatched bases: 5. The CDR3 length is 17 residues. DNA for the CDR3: TGCGCCAGCAGCCAAGGGGACAGGGGGTCTTGGAACACTGAAGCTTTCTTT. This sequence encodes CASSQGDRGSWNTEAFF.

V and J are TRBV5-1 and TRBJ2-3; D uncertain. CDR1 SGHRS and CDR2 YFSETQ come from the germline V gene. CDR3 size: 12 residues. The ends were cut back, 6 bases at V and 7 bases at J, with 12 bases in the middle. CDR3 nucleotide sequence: TGCGCCAGCACCAATGCGCCGAATACGCAGTATTTT. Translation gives CASTNAPNTQYF.

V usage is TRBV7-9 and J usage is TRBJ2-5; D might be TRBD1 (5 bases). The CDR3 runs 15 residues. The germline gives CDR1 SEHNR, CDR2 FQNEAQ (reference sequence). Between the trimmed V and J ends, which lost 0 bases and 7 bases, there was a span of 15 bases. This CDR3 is CASSLAWTQGRTQYF. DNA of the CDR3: TGTGCCAGCAGCTTAGCTTGGACCCAGGGCCGGACCCAGTACTTC.

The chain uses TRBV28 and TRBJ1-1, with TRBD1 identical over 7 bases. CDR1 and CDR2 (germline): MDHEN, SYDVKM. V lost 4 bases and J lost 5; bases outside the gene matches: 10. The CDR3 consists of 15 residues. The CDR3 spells CASSSRQGSRTEAFF. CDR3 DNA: TGTGCCAGCAGTTCCCGACAGGGTTCGAGGACTGAAGCTTTCTTT.

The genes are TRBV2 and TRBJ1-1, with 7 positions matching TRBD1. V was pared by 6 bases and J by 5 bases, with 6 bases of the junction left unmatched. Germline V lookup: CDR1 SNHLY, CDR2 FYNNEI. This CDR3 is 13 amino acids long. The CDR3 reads CASRGQRSTEAFF. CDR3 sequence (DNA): TGTGCCAGCAGGGGACAGCGGTCTACTGAAGCTTTCTTT.

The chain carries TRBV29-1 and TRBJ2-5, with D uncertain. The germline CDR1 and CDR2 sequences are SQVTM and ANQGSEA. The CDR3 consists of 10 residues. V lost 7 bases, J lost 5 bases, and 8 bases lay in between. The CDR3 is CSAGGETQYF. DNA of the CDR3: TGCAGCGCGGGTGGTGAGACCCAGTACTTC.

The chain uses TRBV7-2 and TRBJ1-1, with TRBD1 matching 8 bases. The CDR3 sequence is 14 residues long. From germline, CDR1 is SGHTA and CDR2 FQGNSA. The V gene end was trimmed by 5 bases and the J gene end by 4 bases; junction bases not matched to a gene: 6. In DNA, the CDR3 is TGTGCCAGCAGCCCGACAGGGGTGGCCACTGAAGCTTTCTTT. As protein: CASSPTGVATEAFF.

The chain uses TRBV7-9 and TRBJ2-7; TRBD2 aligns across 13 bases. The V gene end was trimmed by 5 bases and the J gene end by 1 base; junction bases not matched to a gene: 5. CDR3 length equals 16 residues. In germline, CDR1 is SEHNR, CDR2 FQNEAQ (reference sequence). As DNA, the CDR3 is TGTGCCAGCAGCGAACGACTAGCGGGAGGATCCTACGAGCAGTACTTC. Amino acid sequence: CASSERLAGGSYEQYF.

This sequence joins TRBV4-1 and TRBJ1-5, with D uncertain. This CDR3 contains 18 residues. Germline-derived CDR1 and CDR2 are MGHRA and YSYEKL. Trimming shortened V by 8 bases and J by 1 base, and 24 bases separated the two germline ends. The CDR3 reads CASPPAPLFRRSNQPQHF. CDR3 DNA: TGCGCCAGCCCCCCCGCGCCCCTCTTCCGGCGGAGCAATCAGCCCCAGCATTTT.

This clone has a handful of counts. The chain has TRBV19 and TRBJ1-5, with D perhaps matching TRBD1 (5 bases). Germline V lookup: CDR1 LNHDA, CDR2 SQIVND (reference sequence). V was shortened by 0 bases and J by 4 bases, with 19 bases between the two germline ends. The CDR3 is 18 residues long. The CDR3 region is CASSIEGGAGVSNQPQHF. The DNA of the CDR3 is TGTGCCAGTAGTATAGAAGGTGGGGCTGGGGTAAGTAATCAGCCCCAGCATTTT.

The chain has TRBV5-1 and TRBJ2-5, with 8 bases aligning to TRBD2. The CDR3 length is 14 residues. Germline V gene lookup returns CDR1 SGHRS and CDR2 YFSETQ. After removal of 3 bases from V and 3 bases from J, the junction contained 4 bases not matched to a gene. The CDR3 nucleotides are TGCGCCAGCAGCTCTACTAGCGGCGAAGAGACCCAGTACTTC. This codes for CASSSTSGEETQYF.

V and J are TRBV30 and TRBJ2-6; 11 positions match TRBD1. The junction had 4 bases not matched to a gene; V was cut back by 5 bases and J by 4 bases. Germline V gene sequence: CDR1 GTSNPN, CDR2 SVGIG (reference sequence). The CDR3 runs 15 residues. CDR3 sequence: CAWGQGASGANVLTF. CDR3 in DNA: TGTGCCTGGGGACAGGGGGCGTCCGGGGCCAACGTCCTGACTTTC. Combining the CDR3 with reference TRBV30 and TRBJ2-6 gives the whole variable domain SQTIHQWPATLVQPVGSPLSLECTVEGTSNPNLYWYRQAAGRGLQLLFYSVGIGQISSEVPQNLSASRPQDRQFILSSKKLLLSDSGFYLCAWGQGASGANVLTFGAGSRLTVL.